A single sample is the source of the 30 T cell receptor beta chains below, sequenced in a study of T cells in localized non-small cell lung cancer. Method: immunoSEQ multiplex PCR; TCRdb's copy keeps in-frame clones and lacks some. The table records about 1,700 clones, around a quarter of them present only once. The sample in question was normal lung tissue next to the tumor, obtained before any cancer treatment. These receptor sequences come from a female donor of 60 years or more with stage I lung adenocarcinoma.

This sequence joins TRBV14 and TRBJ2-5, with a tentative D call TRBD2 (5 bases). This CDR3 spans 16 amino acids. V lost 4 bases, J lost 5 bases, and 20 bases lay in between. Per the germline V gene, CDR1 is SGHDN and CDR2 is FVKESK. DNA of the CDR3: TGTGCCAGCAGCCGAAGCCAAAACCGGGGTACGGAGACCCAGTACTTC. Its translation is CASSRSQNRGTETQYF.

This clone was detected a few times. Here the CDR3 reads CASAAGGNSYEQYF. In nucleotides, the CDR3 is TGTGCCAGCGCGGCGGGAGGCAACTCCTACGAGCAGTACTTC. The chain is built from TRBV27 and TRBJ2-7; 8 bases are shared with TRBD2. V dropped 8 bases and J dropped 0; count of bases not matched to a gene: 6. Germline V gene lookup returns CDR1 MNHEY and CDR2 SMNVEV (reference sequence). The CDR3 covers 14 residues.

A few counts support this clone. The chain employs TRBV19 and TRBJ2-7; 10 bases align to TRBD2. Germline V lookup: CDR1 LNHDA, CDR2 SQIVND (reference sequence). This CDR3 has 15 amino acids. V shed 5 bases, J shed 5 bases, and the junction held 9 bases outside the gene matches. The CDR3 spells CASSRNSGRFNEQYF. The CDR3 DNA sequence: TGTGCCAGTAGTCGAAATAGCGGGAGGTTCAACGAGCAGTACTTC.

The CDR3 reads CASSLIRGLTDTQYF. In DNA, the CDR3 is TGCGCCAGCAGCTTGATAAGGGGGCTCACAGATACGCAGTATTTT. The V and J genes are TRBV5-1 and TRBJ2-3; 7 bases fit TRBD1. The CDR3 extends over 15 amino acids. The germline V gene encodes CDR1 SGHRS and CDR2 YFSETQ. Trimming cost V 1 base and J 2 bases; bases outside gene matches: 4.

The chain couples TRBV28 to TRBJ1-1, with TRBD1 matching over 10 bases. There are 15 residues in the CDR3. With V trimmed by 2 bases and J by 6 bases, 6 bases remained unmatched. Per the germline V gene, CDR1 is MDHEN and CDR2 is SYDVKM. CDR3 bases: TGTGCCAGCAGTTTACGAAGACAGGGGGCGGCTGAAGCTTTCTTT. This sequence encodes CASSLRRQGAAEAFF.

This clone was counted only a few times. The chain recombines TRBV6-8 with TRBJ1-1; 8 nucleotides align to TRBD1. This CDR3 has 16 residues. V shed 2 bases and J 1 base; nucleotides not matched to a gene: 6. The V gene's germline CDR1 is MNHGY and CDR2 SAAAGT. The chain's CDR3 is CASSYGGTGRNTEAFF. The DNA for the CDR3 is TGTGCCAGCAGTTACGGGGGGACAGGAAGGAACACTGAAGCTTTCTTT.

In its sample, this clone ranks as large (0.1 to 1%). The genes are TRBV14 and TRBJ1-1, with unresolved D. Germline CDR1 SGHDN, CDR2 FVKESK. The CDR3 is 13 amino acids. V lost 3 bases and J 9 bases, leaving 14 bases between the germline ends. This chain's CDR3 is CASSQSPGGKAFF. Written as DNA, the CDR3 is TGTGCCAGCAGCCAGTCCCCCGGTGGAAAAGCTTTCTTT.

There are a few counts of this clone. The V and J genes are TRBV10-2 and TRBJ2-7; TRBD1 agrees at 9 bases. This CDR3 is built from 13 residues. Germline lookup yields CDR1 WSHSY and CDR2 SAAADI. The trim removed 8 bases at V and 3 bases at J, leaving 5 bases unmatched. The CDR3 here is CASGDRGNYEQYF. As DNA, the CDR3 is TGCGCCAGCGGAGACAGGGGGAACTACGAGCAGTACTTC.

The chain uses TRBV19 and TRBJ2-2; D is unresolved. V lost 4 bases and J 7 bases, leaving 13 bases between the germline ends. Germline V gene sequence: CDR1 LNHDA, CDR2 SQIVND (reference sequence). CDR3 length: 14 amino acids. The CDR3 loop is CASSRGSDIGELFF. Here the CDR3 DNA reads TGTGCCAGTAGTAGGGGAAGTGATATCGGGGAGCTGTTTTTT.

The J gene is TRBJ2-5, the V gene TRBV9; no reliable D call. The germline CDR1 and CDR2 sequences are SGDLS and YYNGEE. V was clipped by 4 bases and J by 5 bases, with 9 bases between them. This CDR3 region has 12 residues. CDR3 sequence (DNA): TGTGCCAGCAGCCCCTCCTGGGAGACCCAGTACTTC. This translates into CASSPSWETQYF. Filled out from reference TRBV9 and TRBJ2-5, the complete variable domain reads DSGVTQTPKHLITATGQRVTLRCSPRSGDLSVYWYQQSLDQGLQFLIQYYNGEERAKGNILERFSAQQFPDLHSELNLSSLELGDSALYFCASSPSWETQYFGPGTRLLVL.

This clone was counted a few times. The chain links TRBV9 to TRBJ2-4; D is tentatively TRBD1 or TRBD2 (5 bases each). The V and J ends lost 1 base and 0 bases respectively, with 11 bases between them. The germline V gene encodes CDR1 SGDLS and CDR2 YYNGEE. The CDR3 is made up of 16 amino acids. The CDR3, as DNA: TGTGCCAGCAGCGTAAGGGACGGACTAGCCAAAAACATTCAGTACTTC. Amino acids: CASSVRDGLAKNIQYF. The full variable domain, with the rest looked up from reference TRBV9 and TRBJ2-4, is DSGVTQTPKHLITATGQRVTLRCSPRSGDLSVYWYQQSLDQGLQFLIQYYNGEERAKGNILERFSAQQFPDLHSELNLSSLELGDSALYFCASSVRDGLAKNIQYFGAGTRLSVL.

The chain recombines TRBV28 with TRBJ2-1; 7 bases are shared with TRBD2. CDR3 length: 12 amino acids. Germline V gene data show CDR1 as MDHEN and CDR2 as SYDVKM. V was clipped by 8 bases and J by 3 bases; unmatched bases: 1. CDR3 amino acids: CASGTNYNEQFF. Here the CDR3 DNA reads TGTGCCAGCGGGACTAACTACAATGAGCAGTTCTTC.

The rearrangement links TRBV19 to TRBJ1-4; possible D gene TRBD1, 6 bases. The CDR3 runs to 15 residues. Germline assignment: CDR1 LNHDA and CDR2 SQIVND (reference sequence). V lost 6 bases and J lost 8, with 19 bases in between. The CDR3 loop is CASSQARTVREKLFF. The CDR3 DNA follows: TGTGCCAGTAGCCAGGCCCGGACAGTACGCGAAAAACTGTTTTTT.

By share of the sample, this clone is large. The CDR3 reads CASSLSGTARYEQYF. CDR3 sequence (DNA): TGTGCCAGCAGCCTCTCCGGGACAGCCCGCTACGAGCAGTACTTC. The chain combines TRBV16 with TRBJ2-7; 7 positions agree with TRBD1. Germline V lookup: CDR1 KGHSY, CDR2 FQNENV. This CDR3 is 15 amino acids long. V gave up 4 bases and J gave up 3 bases; unmatched junction bases: 9.

The chain carries TRBV19 and TRBJ2-5, with TRBD1 matching over 8 bases. V shed 10 bases, J shed 5 bases, and the junction held 12 bases outside the gene matches. The length of the CDR3 is 14 residues. Germline CDR1 is LNHDA and CDR2 is SQIVND (reference sequence). CDR3 coding DNA: TGTGCCACTCAGATCACCAGGGGGCGTGAGACCCAGTACTTC. It specifies CATQITRGRETQYF.

The chain uses TRBV11-3 and TRBJ1-1; D not resolved. The germline V gene has CDR1 SGHNT and CDR2 YENEEA. The CDR3 spans 15 residues. V dropped 5 bases and J dropped 1 base, with 14 bases sitting between them. In nucleotides, the CDR3 is TGTGCCAGCAGCCCAGGTCCAGGAACGAACACTGAAGCTTTCTTT. It specifies CASSPGPGTNTEAFF. Filled out from reference TRBV11-3 and TRBJ1-1, the complete variable domain reads EAGVVQSPRYKIIEKKQPVAFWCNPISGHNTLYWYLQNLGQGPELLIRYENEEAVDDSQLPKDRFSAERLKGVDSTLKIQPAELGDSAVYLCASSPGPGTNTEAFFGQGTRLTVV.

This sequence joins TRBV11-3 and TRBJ1-3; D is possibly TRBD1 (6 bases). The germline V gene has CDR1 SGHNT and CDR2 YENEEA. The V and J ends lost 5 bases and 1 base respectively, with 12 bases between them. This CDR3 is built from 15 residues. The CDR3 nucleotides are TGTGCCAGCAGCCCCCTCAGGGGTTCTGGAAACACCATATATTTT. It translates to CASSPLRGSGNTIYF.

The chain links TRBV15 to TRBJ1-2, with 7 bases aligning to TRBD1. Trimming at V came to 5 bases and at J to 1 base, leaving 10 bases not matched to a gene. The CDR3 extends over 16 amino acids. Germline V CDR1 and CDR2: LNHNV, YYDKDF (reference sequence). CDR3 bases: TGTGCCACCAGCCCGCCCTACAGGGGCTTTAACTATGGCTACACCTTC. Translation: CATSPPYRGFNYGYTF. Together with reference TRBV15 and TRBJ1-2, the CDR3 gives the full variable domain: DAMVIQNPRYQVTQFGKPVTLSCSQTLNHNVMYWYQQKSSQAPKLLFHYYDKDFNNEADTPDNFQSRRPNTSFCFLDIRSPGLGDTAMYLCATSPPYRGFNYGYTFGSGTRLTVV.

This clone has just a few counts. This chain connects TRBV5-5 to TRBJ2-4, with D unresolved. Germline CDR1 SGHKS, CDR2 YYEKEE (reference sequence). V dropped 3 bases and J dropped 0 bases, with 13 bases sitting between them. The CDR3 contains 16 residues. CDR3 nucleotide sequence: TGTGCCAGCAGCTGGGCTCAAAGTCTAGCCAAAAACATTCAGTACTTC. Its protein product is CASSWAQSLAKNIQYF.

This clone was seen once. V is TRBV18 and J is TRBJ2-3, with 8 bases aligning to TRBD1. V lost 2 bases, J lost 0 bases, and 4 bases stayed unmatched. CDR1 KGHSH and CDR2 LQKENI come from the germline V gene. The CDR3 extends over 16 amino acids. The CDR3 DNA sequence: TGTGCCAGCTCACCAATGGACAGGGAGAGCACAGATACGCAGTATTTT. Translating it yields CASSPMDRESTDTQYF.

This clone is deemed large. The V call is TRBV11-3, the J call TRBJ2-2; 10 bases are shared with TRBD1. The germline V gene has CDR1 SGHNT and CDR2 YENEEA. Losses at the gene ends were 5 bases for V and 5 bases for J; bases not matched to a gene: 8. CDR3 size: 16 residues. CDR3 DNA: TGTGCCAGCAGCCTGGGACAGGGGCTGTGGACCGGGGAGCTGTTTTTT. Translation: CASSLGQGLWTGELFF.

The chain uses TRBV18 and TRBJ2-6, with 10 bases identical to TRBD1. V shed 2 bases and J 8 bases; nucleotides not matched to a gene: 6. Germline CDR1 reads KGHSH; CDR2 reads LQKENI. CDR3 length: 16 residues. CDR3 amino acids: CASSPTKDRGTNVLTF. DNA for the CDR3: TGTGCCAGCTCACCAACAAAGGACAGGGGGACCAACGTCCTGACTTTC.

The chain joins TRBV1 to TRBJ1-5. TRBV1 is deemed a pseudogene. CDR3 length: 16 amino acids. The CDR3 bases are TGCGCCAGCAGCCAGGGACCCCAGGCTAGCAATCAGCCCCAGCATTTT. Amino acids: CASSQGPQASNQPQHF.

This clone appeared a few times. At one end, the junction sequence differs from germline, possibly due to a read error. The J gene is TRBJ2-7, the V gene TRBV6-8, with 13 bases that match TRBD2. The germline gives CDR1 MNHGY, CDR2 SAAAGT. The length of the CDR3 is 15 residues. This chain's CDR3 is CAISAGLAGYDEQYF. CDR3 nucleotides: TGTGCCATCAGTGCGGGACTAGCGGGATATGACGAGCAGTACTTC.

The chain uses TRBV19 and TRBJ1-3; D is ambiguous. The germline V and J ends were trimmed by 8 bases and 4 bases, with 15 bases remaining between them. Germline CDR1 is LNHDA and CDR2 is SQIVND (reference sequence). This CDR3 has 14 amino acids. CDR3 bases: TGTGCCAGTTTTTCCCCGGGCAGAGGAAACACCATATATTTT. Translation: CASFSPGRGNTIYF. Filled out from reference TRBV19 and TRBJ1-3, the complete variable domain reads DGGITQSPKYLFRKEGQNVTLSCEQNLNHDAMYWYRQDPGQGLRLIYYSQIVNDFQKGDIAEGYSVSREKKESFPLTVTSAQKNPTAFYLCASFSPGRGNTIYFGEGSWLTVV.

V usage is TRBV4-1 and J usage is TRBJ2-3, with D possibly matching TRBD1 (6 bases). V lost 1 base to trimming and J lost 4 bases, with 15 bases between them. CDR1 is MGHRA and CDR2 is YSYEKL in the germline V gene. The CDR3 spans 16 residues. This CDR3 is CASSQVYNRVADTQYF. The CDR3 region has the DNA TGCGCCAGCAGCCAAGTTTATAACAGGGTGGCAGATACGCAGTATTTT.

The chain combines TRBV30 with TRBJ2-4; 7 bases are a match to TRBD2. The J segment lost 13 bases and the V segment lost 1 base, leaving 10 bases of the junction unmatched. The CDR3 has 13 residues. Germline V gives CDR1 GTSNPN, CDR2 SVGIG (reference sequence). CDR3 in DNA: TGTGCCTGGAGTGCGACTGGGAGGGACTTACAGTACTTC. Translation: CAWSATGRDLQYF.

This clone came up a few times. The chain combines TRBV11-3 with TRBJ1-1; D is unclear. The CDR3 runs 16 residues. Germline CDR1 and CDR2: SGHNT and YENEEA. V shed 3 bases and J shed 0 bases, with 14 bases lying between them. The CDR3 here is CASSFDFASMNTEAFF. CDR3 DNA sequence: TGTGCCAGCAGCTTCGATTTTGCATCGATGAACACTGAAGCTTTCTTT.

This clone came up a few times. The rearrangement joins TRBV6-1 to TRBJ2-2, with 7 bases lining up with TRBD2. This CDR3 contains 16 residues. Germline CDR1 reads MNHNS; CDR2 reads SASEGT. Trimming cost V 0 bases and J 3 bases; bases outside gene matches: 4. CDR3 nucleotide sequence: TGTGCCAGCAGTGAAGCGACGCTAGCGGACACCGGGGAGCTGTTTTTT. Translating gives CASSEATLADTGELFF.

This clone is categorized as medium-sized (0.01 to 0.1%). The V and J genes are TRBV6-8 and TRBJ2-7, with 9 bases matching TRBD2. Trimming at V came to 7 bases and at J to 7 bases, leaving 11 bases not matched to a gene. Germline values: CDR1 MNHGY, CDR2 SAAAGT. This CDR3 region has 14 residues. In DNA form, the CDR3 reads TGTGCCAGCACGTTGTTAGCGGGGGTTCAGGAGCAGTACTTC. Translating gives CASTLLAGVQEQYF.